The 29 T cell receptor beta chains below were found in one sample sequenced in a study of cytomegalovirus exposure and HLA in healthy donors. This PCR relied on a set of 60 Vbeta primers and 13 Jbeta primers. TCRdb's copy holds only in-frame clones and misses some; the assay was immunoSEQ multiplex PCR. The sample includes over 85,000 clones, approximately 84% of them seen just once. Material for sequencing was PBMCs. The receptors were sampled from a middle-aged man in good health and CMV-seronegative.

This sequence joins TRBV12-5 and TRBJ2-5; tentatively, D is TRBD2 (5 bases). V shed 5 bases and J shed 3 bases, with 16 bases lying between them. This CDR3 region has 15 residues. CDR1 and CDR2 (germline): LGHNT, FRNRAP. CDR3 protein: CASGATGLGEETQYF. The CDR3 DNA reads TGTGCTAGTGGTGCAACTGGACTGGGAGAAGAGACCCAGTACTTC.

The chain joins TRBV5-1 to TRBJ2-3, with D possibly TRBD1 on 6 matching bases. Germline loops: CDR1 SGHRS, CDR2 YFSETQ. V lost 0 bases and J 0 bases, leaving 11 bases between the germline ends. There are 16 residues in the CDR3. The CDR3 here is CASSLGRQDSTDTQYF. The CDR3 DNA follows: TGCGCCAGCAGCTTGGGGAGACAGGATAGCACAGATACGCAGTATTTT.

The chain is built from TRBV28 and TRBJ1-5, with a weak D call TRBD1 (5 bases). CDR3 length: 16 amino acids. The V end lost 0 bases, the J end lost 2 bases, and 11 bases lay between the germline ends. Germline V gene lookup returns CDR1 MDHEN and CDR2 SYDVKM. CDR3 loop: CASSLWAGLGNQPQHF. CDR3 sequence (DNA): TGTGCCAGCAGTTTATGGGCAGGGCTGGGCAATCAGCCCCAGCATTTT.

The V call is TRBV7-2, the J call TRBJ1-4; TRBD1 agrees at 7 bases. The V segment lost 4 bases and the J segment 5 bases; nucleotides outside the gene matches: 4. Germline V lookup: CDR1 SGHTA, CDR2 FQGNSA. The CDR3 is made up of 14 amino acids. The CDR3 DNA sequence: TGTGCCAGCAGCTCGACAGGGATAAATGAAAAACTGTTTTTT. Amino acid sequence: CASSSTGINEKLFF.

This clone was counted a few times. DNA for the CDR3: TGCAGCGTAGGGACTTGGGGTGGGGCCAACGTCCTGACTTTC. Encoded protein: CSVGTWGGANVLTF. This chain links TRBV29-1 with TRBJ2-6, with D perhaps TRBD2 (6 bases). V lost 6 bases, J lost 3 bases, and 12 bases lay in between. The CDR3 totals 14 residues. The germline V gene encodes CDR1 SQVTM and CDR2 ANQGSEA.

V gene TRBV2 combines with J gene TRBJ1-2, with TRBD1 identical over 12 bases. In germline, CDR1 is SNHLY, CDR2 FYNNEI. This CDR3 has 15 residues. The V and J ends lost 8 bases and 8 bases, in that order; junction bases with no gene match: 12. The CDR3 reads CASRPGQGASTGYTF. The CDR3 coding sequence is TGTGCCAGCCGCCCGGGACAGGGGGCAAGTACGGGCTACACCTTC.

This sequence joins TRBV30 and TRBJ2-1; 10 bases align to TRBD2. J lost 8 bases, V lost 3 bases, and 7 bases had no gene match. The length of the CDR3 is 14 residues. Germline loops: CDR1 GTSNPN, CDR2 SVGIG (reference sequence). CDR3 residues: CAWRSGGARDEQFF. CDR3 DNA sequence: TGTGCCTGGAGGAGCGGGGGGGCGAGGGATGAGCAGTTCTTC.

The chain links TRBV25-1 to TRBJ1-3; 8 bases fit TRBD1. Germline V CDR1 and CDR2: MGHDK, SYGVNS. V trimming: 5 bases; J trimming: 4 bases; junction bases outside the gene matches: 10. There are 16 residues in the CDR3. CDR3 in amino acids: CASSHSLRDRGNTIYF. DNA for the CDR3: TGTGCCAGCAGTCACTCCCTCCGGGACAGGGGAAACACCATATATTTT.

This chain uses TRBV4-2 with TRBJ2-7, with a tentative D call TRBD2 (6 bases). This CDR3 spans 17 amino acids. Germline CDR1 and CDR2: LGHNA and YNFKEQ. V was cut by 5 bases and J by 2 bases, with 22 bases left in between. This chain's CDR3 is CASSGLSPGGDAYEQYF. The CDR3 DNA reads TGTGCCAGCAGCGGACTCTCCCCGGGCGGGGACGCCTACGAGCAGTACTTC.

The CDR3 DNA is TGTGCCAGCAGTAAACTAGCGGGGGGGCCAAATGAGCAGTTCTTC. This translates into CASSKLAGGPNEQFF. The chain links TRBV6-6 to TRBJ2-1, with 13 bases identical to TRBD2. V shed 5 bases and J 7 bases; nucleotides not matched to a gene: 5. This CDR3 is 15 amino acids long. Germline CDR1 reads MNHNY; CDR2 reads SVGAGI (reference sequence).

This clone was seen once. V and J are TRBV7-9 and TRBJ2-7; D perhaps matches TRBD2 (5 bases). The CDR3 extends over 15 amino acids. Germline values: CDR1 SEHNR, CDR2 FQNEAQ (reference sequence). V lost 1 base and J 0 bases, leaving 10 bases between the germline ends. CDR3: CASSLVPGFSYEQYF. As DNA, the CDR3 is TGTGCCAGCAGCTTAGTACCGGGATTCTCCTACGAGCAGTACTTC.

The V and J genes are TRBV7-9 and TRBJ2-3, with D perhaps TRBD2 (5 bases). The CDR3 has 15 residues. Germline loops: CDR1 SEHNR, CDR2 FQNEAQ (reference sequence). V lost 2 bases and J 0 bases, leaving 9 bases between the germline ends. CDR3 protein: CASSLLRGSTDTQYF. For the CDR3, the DNA is TGTGCCAGCAGCTTACTTCGGGGTAGCACAGATACGCAGTATTTT.

The genes are TRBV4-2 and TRBJ2-2, with TRBD2 as a possible D gene (5 bases). Germline CDR1 is LGHNA and CDR2 is YNFKEQ. Trimming cost V 0 bases and J 0 bases, with 11 bases left between them. The CDR3 spans 17 residues. The CDR3 DNA sequence: TGTGCCAGCAGCCAAGAGGGAGACTTTTCGAACACCGGGGAGCTGTTTTTT. It specifies CASSQEGDFSNTGELFF.

The chain joins TRBV6-6 to TRBJ1-1, with D hard to call. In germline, CDR1 is MNHNY, CDR2 SVGAGI (reference sequence). The V and J ends lost 5 bases and 7 bases respectively, with 11 bases between them. CDR3 length: 12 residues. The CDR3 nucleotides read TGTGCCAGCAGTCGGGATACTCGTGAAGCTTTCTTT. This gives the protein CASSRDTREAFF.

This clone was seen only a few times. V and J are TRBV6-4 and TRBJ2-1; 10 bases map to TRBD2. The germline gives CDR1 MRHNA, CDR2 SNTAGT. V shed 4 bases and J 7 bases; nucleotides not matched to a gene: 7. The CDR3 extends over 15 amino acids. The CDR3 here is CASSAQTGLANEQFF. DNA for the CDR3: TGTGCCAGCAGTGCGCAAACGGGACTAGCGAATGAGCAGTTCTTC.

Here the CDR3 DNA reads TGTGCCAGCAGTGGGGCGGGACAGGATCCCTACGAGCAGTACTTC. Its translation: CASSGAGQDPYEQYF. The chain carries TRBV2 and TRBJ2-7, with TRBD1 matching over 8 bases. Trimming at V came to 4 bases and at J to 2 bases, leaving 7 bases not matched to a gene. CDR1 is SNHLY, CDR2 FYNNEI, per germline. The CDR3 has 15 residues.

This chain connects TRBV14 to TRBJ2-6, with 7 positions matching TRBD1. With V trimmed by 0 bases and J by 2 bases, 7 bases remained unmatched. This CDR3 has 18 amino acids. From germline, CDR1 is SGHDN and CDR2 FVKESK. CDR3 in amino acids: CASSQDRGRGTGANVLTF. CDR3 nucleotide sequence: TGTGCCAGCAGCCAAGACCGGGGCAGGGGGACTGGGGCCAACGTCCTGACTTTC.

This clone was seen a few times. The chain couples TRBV2 to TRBJ1-6; TRBD1 agrees at 7 bases. J was trimmed by 7 bases and V by 3 bases; bases with no gene match: 6. In germline, CDR1 is SNHLY, CDR2 FYNNEI. The CDR3 sequence is 15 residues long. The DNA for the CDR3 is TGTGCCAGCAGTGAGTTGGCAGGGGGGAATTCACCCCTCCACTTT. Its translation: CASSELAGGNSPLHF.

The J gene is TRBJ2-3, the V gene TRBV5-4; tentative D call: TRBD2 (5 bases). V was clipped by 2 bases and J by 3 bases, with 10 bases between them. Germline V CDR1 and CDR2: SGHNT, YYREEE (reference sequence). The CDR3 length is 14 residues. CDR3 loop: CASSLEGATDTQYF. The CDR3, as DNA: TGTGCCAGCAGCTTAGAGGGCGCGACAGATACGCAGTATTTT.

V usage is TRBV5-1 and J usage is TRBJ2-7; 8 bases align to TRBD2. The trim removed 3 bases at V and 4 bases at J, leaving 6 bases unmatched. This CDR3 contains 14 residues. Per germline, CDR1 SGHRS and CDR2 YFSETQ. CDR3 loop: CASSSGGGTYEQYF. DNA of the CDR3: TGCGCCAGCAGCTCGGGAGGGGGGACATACGAGCAGTACTTC.

The CDR3 is CASSRTGLSNQPQHF. The CDR3 nucleotides read TGTGCCAGCAGTAGGACAGGGCTTAGCAATCAGCCCCAGCATTTT. The chain employs TRBV6-5 and TRBJ1-5; 8 nucleotides align to TRBD1. Unmatched junction bases numbered 3, after V lost 5 bases and J lost 0 bases. This CDR3 is built from 15 residues. CDR1 and CDR2 (germline): MNHEY, SVGAGI.

The CDR3 DNA follows: TGTGCCAGCAGCTCCACTCTGAACACTGAAGCTTTCTTT. Protein: CASSSTLNTEAFF. V gene TRBV7-9 combines with J gene TRBJ1-1, with D unresolved. The CDR3 totals 13 residues. With 4 bases removed from V and 0 bases from J, the gap between germline ends came to 6 bases. Germline-derived CDR1 and CDR2 are SEHNR and FQNEAQ (reference sequence).

This clone was seen once. The CDR3 DNA reads TGTGCCAGCAGCCACTTAAGGGAGACGGGAGGGGCCAACGTCCTGACTTTC. It encodes CASSHLRETGGANVLTF. The rearrangement uses TRBV14 and TRBJ2-6; weak D call: TRBD2 (5 bases). The CDR3 totals 17 residues. Per germline, CDR1 SGHDN and CDR2 FVKESK. Trimming stripped 3 bases from V and 4 bases from J, with 16 bases between.

The chain recombines TRBV5-1 with TRBJ2-1; D is possibly TRBD2 (5 bases). Germline V gene lookup returns CDR1 SGHRS and CDR2 YFSETQ. V dropped 0 bases and J dropped 7 bases, with 11 bases sitting between them. The CDR3 has 14 residues. This CDR3 is CASSLVRGPNEQFF. The CDR3 DNA sequence: TGCGCCAGCAGCTTGGTTCGGGGTCCGAATGAGCAGTTCTTC.

This chain connects TRBV28 to TRBJ2-7; TRBD2 aligns across 10 bases. The CDR3 spans 14 residues. With 6 bases clipped from V and 4 bases from J, the junction kept 6 bases outside the gene matches. The germline V gene encodes CDR1 MDHEN and CDR2 SYDVKM. CDR3 bases: TGTGCCAGCAGCAGAATAGCGGGGGGTTACGAGCAGTACTTC. This codes for CASSRIAGGYEQYF.

This chain connects TRBV21-1 to TRBJ1-5; the table assigns TRBD1, which was not confirmed against the DNA. TRBV21-1 is a documented pseudogene. The CDR3 loop spans 17 amino acids. This CDR3 is CASSSPGTGRGNQPQHF. CDR3 nucleotide sequence: TGTGCCAGCAGCAGTCCCGGGACAGGGCGAGGCAATCAGCCCCAGCATTTT.

The chain employs TRBV6-1 and TRBJ1-4, with 7 bases that match TRBD1. J was trimmed by 4 bases and V by 4 bases; bases with no gene match: 12. The CDR3 has 17 amino acids. Germline CDR1 is MNHNS and CDR2 is SASEGT. Written as DNA, the CDR3 is TGTGCCAGCAGTGCCGCTCCCACAGGGGCCGTTAATGAAAAACTGTTTTTT. Translated: CASSAAPTGAVNEKLFF.

This chain links TRBV7-9 with TRBJ1-4; D ambiguous. This CDR3 region has 14 residues. V gave up 1 base and J gave up 3 bases, with 6 bases separating them. Germline lookup yields CDR1 SEHNR and CDR2 FQNEAQ (reference sequence). CDR3 loop: CASSLEGANEKLFF. The CDR3 DNA is TGTGCCAGCAGCTTAGAGGGAGCTAATGAAAAACTGTTTTTT.

CDR3 sequence: CATSRGASEPQETQYF. The DNA of the CDR3 is TGTGCCACCAGCAGGGGAGCTAGCGAACCCCAAGAGACCCAGTACTTC. V and J are TRBV15 and TRBJ2-5; TRBD2 might be the D (6 bases). The CDR3 covers 16 residues. The germline V and J ends were trimmed by 3 bases and 1 base, with 15 bases remaining between them. Germline values: CDR1 LNHNV, CDR2 YYDKDF (reference sequence).